This entry concerns a single TCR beta chain. Isolated per sample were at least 7 million PBMCs. At least 5 micrograms of total RNA were extracted per sample. These data come from a study of blood T cells in healthy people across ages. Overall study context: With template switching, about one barcoded beta molecule was captured per two T cells.

This CDR3 comprises 15 residues. The ends lost 5 bases at V and 4 bases at J; junction bases unmatched: 5. CDR1 and CDR2 from the germline V gene are MNHEY and SMNVEV (reference sequence). Then a second PCR, running roughly 7 to 11 cycles, was carried out with a sample-barcoded 5' primer and a J-beta primer mix. Each of the samples gave a minimum of 2.5 million paired-end reads that contained CDR3. TCRdb re-called the 5' RACE reads through MiXCR, storing one row per CDR3 protein. The table lists about 1.4 million distinct CDR3 sequences, roughly 60% of them singletons. V gene TRBV27 combines with J gene TRBJ2-3, with 11 bases identical to TRBD2. The sequence derives from a man younger than 30 in good health. The sample taken for sequencing was blood. The CDR3 here is CASSRVAGGADTQYF. DNA for the CDR3: TGTGCCAGCAGTCGAGTAGCGGGGGGGGCAGATACGCAGTATTTT.